The 22 T cell receptor beta chains given below trace back to one sample, sequenced in a study of T cell repertoires in cytomegalovirus infection. TCRdb called the reads again in MiXCR, with one record for every CDR3 protein. The sample contains around 900,000 distinct CDR3 sequences, about a third of which appear only once. These TCRs are of unknown antigen specificity. This material consisted of cultured CD8+ T cells from PBMCs, taken from culture after CMV antigen stimulation. Receptor source: a human donor in good health (CMV status not recorded). Some clones in this sample may be carry-over from other donors' samples.

This clonotype has more than one count but fewer than ten. V gene TRBV19 combines with J gene TRBJ1-1, with D possibly TRBD1 on 5 matching bases. The CDR3 totals 12 residues. Trimming left V 7 bases short and J 3 bases short, with 9 bases between. The germline gives CDR1 LNHDA, CDR2 SQIVND (reference sequence). The CDR3 bases are TGTGCCAGTACCCTGGGACACACTGAAGCTTTCTTT. Translation: CASTLGHTEAFF.

CDR3 coding DNA: TGTGCCAGCAGCCAAGAAGGACTAGCGGGGGCCTACCAGGGGACCCAGTACTTC. Translated: CASSQEGLAGAYQGTQYF. The rearrangement joins TRBV4-2 to TRBJ2-5; 13 positions match TRBD2. The CDR3 is made up of 18 amino acids. V was pared by 0 bases and J by 7 bases, with 11 bases of the junction left unmatched. Germline assignment: CDR1 LGHNA and CDR2 YNFKEQ.

This clonotype was recorded a few times. The chain has TRBV12-5 and TRBJ2-7; D remains unclear. V lost 2 bases, J lost 2 bases, and 4 bases lay in between. The V gene's germline CDR1 is LGHNT and CDR2 FRNRAP. CDR3 length: 12 residues. This CDR3 reads CASGLLAYEQYF. The CDR3 nucleotides are TGTGCTAGTGGTTTGCTAGCCTACGAGCAGTACTTC.

This clonotype occurred once. One end of the junction fails to match germline, which may point to a read error. The rearrangement uses TRBV7-1 and TRBJ1-1; the D is unclear. TRBV7-1 has ORF status, its function being uncertain. The CDR3 contains 11 residues. The CDR3 nucleotides read TGTACCAGCAGCTTCACGGCTGAAGCTTTCTTT. Translation: CTSSFTAEAFF.

This clonotype was detected only once. The genes are TRBV5-6 and TRBJ1-2; D is uncertain. Trimming left V 6 bases short and J 6 bases short, with 18 bases between. Germline CDR1 is SGHDT and CDR2 is YYEEEE. The CDR3 length is 14 residues. CDR3 amino acids: CASIYLVGLDGYTF. In DNA form, the CDR3 reads TGTGCCAGCATCTATCTCGTCGGGCTTGATGGCTACACCTTC.

The V call is TRBV5-1, the J call TRBJ1-1; maybe TRBD1 (5 bases). With 5 bases removed from V and 0 bases from J, the gap between germline ends came to 26 bases. Per germline, CDR1 SGHRS and CDR2 YFSETQ. The CDR3 spans 19 residues. Written as DNA, the CDR3 is TGCGCCAGCAGTCCGGACACGAGAACAACACTTTCCATGAACACTGAAGCTTTCTTT. It yields the protein CASSPDTRTTLSMNTEAFF.

The chain is built from TRBV4-3 and TRBJ1-2; perhaps TRBD1 as D (6 bases). CDR3 length: 15 amino acids. Germline loops: CDR1 LGHNA, CDR2 YSLEER. The V and J ends lost 1 base and 0 bases respectively, with 9 bases between them. In DNA, the CDR3 is TGCGCCAGCAGCCAAGGGGACACTGCTAACTATGGCTACACCTTC. Translating it yields CASSQGDTANYGYTF.

This clonotype showed up many times. This chain links TRBV11-2 with TRBJ2-7; D might be TRBD1 (6 bases). V was trimmed by 5 bases and J by 5 bases, leaving 16 bases between them. CDR3 length equals 14 residues. Germline CDR1 is SGHAT and CDR2 is FQNNGV. Here the CDR3 DNA reads TGTGCCAGCAGCCCCCCAGGGGTCCCCCACGAGCAGTACGTC. This translates into CASSPPGVPHEQYV.

The chain has TRBV19 and TRBJ2-1; TRBD1 matches 8 bases. Germline V gene lookup returns CDR1 LNHDA and CDR2 SQIVND (reference sequence). V was pared by 3 bases and J by 6 bases, with 7 bases of the junction left unmatched. The CDR3 is 15 amino acids. The CDR3 loop reads CASSIRTGIVNEQFF. For the CDR3, the DNA is TGTGCCAGTAGTATCCGGACAGGGATAGTCAATGAGCAGTTCTTC.

This clonotype was seen more than once but under ten times. In DNA, the CDR3 is TGTGCCAGCAGTGAAGAGGGCAGTGACCGTTCCTACGAGCAGTACTTC. Encoded protein: CASSEEGSDRSYEQYF. The chain joins TRBV6-1 to TRBJ2-7; D unclear. The germline V and J ends were trimmed by 1 base and 1 base, with 14 bases remaining between them. Germline V lookup: CDR1 MNHNS, CDR2 SASEGT. The CDR3 loop spans 16 amino acids.

The chain has TRBV5-6 and TRBJ1-1; no definite D call. Trimming stripped 2 bases from V and 1 base from J, with 6 bases between. The CDR3 is 13 residues long. Looked up from germline, CDR1 is SGHDT and CDR2 is YYEEEE. Written as DNA, the CDR3 is TGTGCCAGCAGCTTCCCGAGGAACACTGAAGCTTTCTTT. Protein product: CASSFPRNTEAFF.

This chain connects TRBV20-1 to TRBJ1-1; D call uncertain. The V end was cut by 8 bases, the J end by 6 bases, with 19 bases between. The germline CDR1 and CDR2 sequences are DFQATT and SNEGSKA (reference sequence). The length of the CDR3 is 13 residues. The CDR3 DNA sequence: TGCAGTCCGTTGGACTGGGAGGAGGCTGAAGCTTTCTTT. Translating it yields CSPLDWEEAEAFF.

This clonotype has more than one count but fewer than ten. V gene TRBV6-1 combines with J gene TRBJ1-1; D not resolved. This CDR3 is 18 amino acids long. The V gene lost 0 bases and the J gene lost 3 bases, with 20 bases spanning the gap. CDR1 and CDR2 from the germline V gene are MNHNS and SASEGT. The CDR3 DNA reads TGTGCCAGCAGTGAAGCGCTGGCAGCCCCGGGGTACGACACTGAAGCTTTCTTT. Amino acid sequence: CASSEALAAPGYDTEAFF.

This clonotype was found a few times. V usage is TRBV6-2 or TRBV6-3 and J usage is TRBJ1-6; a possible D gene is TRBD1 (6 bases). Trimming left V 7 bases short and J 10 bases short, with 23 bases between. Germline V gene lookup returns CDR1 MNHEY and CDR2 SVGEGT. The CDR3 covers 16 residues. The CDR3 bases are TGTGCCAGCATCCCCGGAGGGGGAATGACGAGATCACCCCTCCACTTT. The encoded protein is CASIPGGGMTRSPLHF.

The chain recombines TRBV4-1 with TRBJ1-1; possible D gene TRBD1, 6 bases. Germline CDR1 reads MGHRA; CDR2 reads YSYEKL. The CDR3 is 13 residues long. Trimming took 7 bases from V and 4 from J, leaving 13 bases between them. DNA of the CDR3: TGCGCCAGCAACGGGGGCGGGAGCACTGAAGCTTTCTTT. It is translated as CASNGGGSTEAFF.

This clonotype was seen only a few times. The rearrangement links TRBV11-3 to TRBJ2-3; TRBD1 aligns across 7 bases. The V gene end was trimmed by 4 bases and the J gene end by 2 bases; junction bases not matched to a gene: 15. There are 18 residues in the CDR3. Germline CDR1 and CDR2: SGHNT and YENEEA. CDR3 region: CASSSGGYRGPNTDTQYF. As DNA, the CDR3 is TGTGCCAGCAGCTCCGGAGGTTACAGGGGCCCAAACACAGATACGCAGTATTTT.

This chain links TRBV7-8 with TRBJ1-1, with D hard to call. In germline, CDR1 is SGHVS, CDR2 FQNEAQ. Trimming left V 5 bases short and J 7 bases short, with 23 bases between. The CDR3 spans 16 residues. The CDR3 DNA sequence: TGTGCCAGCAGCGACCTTAGAAGAGGGCGAGTAGGTGAAGCTTTCTTT. Protein product: CASSDLRRGRVGEAFF.

This chain connects TRBV2 to TRBJ1-2; TRBD1 matches at 9 bases. V trimming: 10 bases; J trimming: 1 base; junction bases outside the gene matches: 7. Germline loops: CDR1 SNHLY, CDR2 FYNNEI. CDR3 length: 14 amino acids. CDR3: CATLDRGGNYGYTF. CDR3 DNA sequence: TGTGCCACCCTGGACAGGGGAGGTAACTATGGCTACACCTTC.

This clonotype was counted between two and nine times. The rearrangement links TRBV6-5 to TRBJ1-4, with TRBD1 identical over 8 bases. Germline assignment: CDR1 MNHEY and CDR2 SVGAGI. The length of the CDR3 is 16 residues. V was clipped by 5 bases and J by 5 bases; unmatched bases: 10. CDR3 sequence (DNA): TGTGCCAGCAGTCAACGGACAGGGCACCTCAATGAAAAACTGTTTTTT. It codes for CASSQRTGHLNEKLFF.

The chain is built from TRBV29-1 and TRBJ2-7; 8 nucleotides match TRBD1. With V trimmed by 3 bases and J by 5 bases, 9 bases remained unmatched. The CDR3 has 14 amino acids. CDR1 is SQVTM and CDR2 is ANQGSEA in the germline V gene. The CDR3, as DNA: TGCAGCGTTGATCCAGGGGGCGAGATCCACGAGCAGTACTTC. It specifies CSVDPGGEIHEQYF.

The rearrangement uses TRBV19 and TRBJ1-5; D ambiguous. The V gene's germline CDR1 is LNHDA and CDR2 SQIVND (reference sequence). V gave up 0 bases and J gave up 4 bases, with 13 bases separating them. The CDR3 is 16 amino acids. Here the CDR3 reads CASSIDFLAENQPQHF. CDR3 bases: TGTGCCAGTAGTATAGATTTCCTAGCTGAAAATCAGCCCCAGCATTTT.

This clonotype was detected a few times. The rearrangement uses TRBV6-5 and TRBJ2-2, with D perhaps matching TRBD1 (5 bases). The CDR3 length is 15 residues. Trimming shortened V by 2 bases and J by 2 bases, and 9 bases separated the two germline ends. Looked up from germline, CDR1 is MNHEY and CDR2 is SVGAGI. The CDR3 is CASSYRQSNTGELFF. DNA for the CDR3: TGTGCCAGCAGTTACAGACAGAGTAACACCGGGGAGCTGTTTTTT.